The 22 T cell receptor beta chains in this list originate from one sample, sequenced in a study of blood T cell repertoires in COVID-19. Sequenced by immunoSEQ multiplex PCR; TCRdb stores in-frame clones only, minus some. The data contain 250,000 to 300,000 clones, around 90% of them singletons. The source material was peripheral blood. These receptors all stem from a woman aged 45 to 65 who had recovered from COVID-19.

The genes are TRBV7-9 and TRBJ2-1, with 9 bases fitting TRBD1. The junction had 9 bases not matched to a gene; V was cut back by 5 bases and J by 4 bases. CDR3 length: 16 amino acids. The germline gives CDR1 SEHNR, CDR2 FQNEAQ (reference sequence). The CDR3 loop is CASSLTGGVRYNEQFF. The CDR3 DNA follows: TGTGCCAGCAGCCTCACAGGGGGCGTTCGATACAATGAGCAGTTCTTC.

V and J are TRBV5-1 and TRBJ2-4, with D possibly being TRBD2 (6 bases). Germline V gene sequence: CDR1 SGHRS, CDR2 YFSETQ. Trimming removed 0 bases from V and 6 bases from J, with 16 bases in between. This CDR3 is built from 16 residues. CDR3 protein: CASSLGASVYGNIQYF. CDR3 nucleotide sequence: TGCGCCAGCAGCTTGGGTGCTAGCGTATATGGAAACATTCAGTACTTC.

The genes are TRBV6-6 and TRBJ1-4, with a weak D call TRBD1 (6 bases). V lost 2 bases and J 4 bases, leaving 11 bases between the germline ends. Germline V gene lookup returns CDR1 MNHNY and CDR2 SVGAGI (reference sequence). The CDR3 runs to 15 residues. CDR3 DNA sequence: TGTGCCAGCAGTTACACAGGGCAATTTAATGAAAAACTGTTTTTT. This codes for CASSYTGQFNEKLFF.

This clone is a singleton in its sample. CDR3 region: CASSDRGGFPGANVLTF. Here the CDR3 DNA reads TGTGCCAGCAGCGACAGGGGAGGATTTCCTGGGGCCAACGTCCTGACTTTC. The V call is TRBV6-2 or TRBV6-3, the J call TRBJ2-6; 8 bases line up with TRBD1. The CDR3 has 17 amino acids. Looked up from germline, CDR1 is MNHEY and CDR2 is SVGEGT. V shed 6 bases, J shed 2 bases, and the junction held 9 bases outside the gene matches.

This chain uses TRBV28 with TRBJ1-2, with 8 positions matching TRBD1. V was clipped by 5 bases and J by 4 bases; unmatched bases: 3. CDR3 length: 13 amino acids. CDR1 and CDR2 (germline): MDHEN, SYDVKM. CDR3 nucleotide sequence: TGTGCCAGCAGTACCGGGACAGGCTATGGCTACACCTTC. Protein product: CASSTGTGYGYTF.

The V and J genes are TRBV7-9 and TRBJ2-7, with a weak D call TRBD2 (5 bases). This CDR3 contains 13 residues. Germline V lookup: CDR1 SEHNR, CDR2 FQNEAQ (reference sequence). The V gene lost 5 bases and the J gene lost 4 bases, with 12 bases spanning the gap. The chain's CDR3 is CASSAGWGYEQYF. The CDR3 nucleotides are TGTGCCAGCAGCGCGGGCTGGGGATACGAGCAGTACTTC.

In this sample, this clone turned up once. This chain links TRBV6-5 with TRBJ2-5; 9 bases fit TRBD2. Trimming removed 6 bases from V and 6 bases from J; junction bases left unmatched: 2. The CDR3 contains 12 residues. Germline V gene sequence: CDR1 MNHEY, CDR2 SVGAGI. This CDR3 reads CASRREGKTQYF. The CDR3, as DNA: TGTGCCAGCAGGCGGGAGGGGAAGACCCAGTACTTC.

This chain links TRBV9 with TRBJ2-1, with 8 bases identical to TRBD1. CDR3 length equals 13 residues. V lost 2 bases, J lost 6 bases, and 1 base stayed unmatched. Germline V CDR1 and CDR2: SGDLS, YYNGEE. This CDR3 reads CASSVGTGNEQFF. CDR3 bases: TGTGCCAGCAGCGTCGGGACAGGCAATGAGCAGTTCTTC.

The V call is TRBV5-6, the J call TRBJ2-7; 10 bases are shared with TRBD1. Germline trimming cut 2 bases from V and 2 bases from J; bases unmatched to any gene: 1. The CDR3 is 14 amino acids. Germline CDR1 is SGHDT and CDR2 is YYEEEE. CDR3 protein: CASSFGTGAYEQYF. The CDR3 DNA sequence: TGTGCCAGCAGCTTTGGGACAGGGGCCTACGAGCAGTACTTC.

This chain joins TRBV4-3 and TRBJ1-3; D is possibly TRBD1 (6 bases). V was shortened by 1 base and J by 3 bases, with 10 bases between the two germline ends. The CDR3 is 15 residues long. Germline V gene sequence: CDR1 LGHNA, CDR2 YSLEER. CDR3 nucleotides: TGCGCCAGCAGCCAAGTCGCAGGGGTTGGAAACACCATATATTTT. Its protein product is CASSQVAGVGNTIYF.

V usage is TRBV19 and J usage is TRBJ2-2, with 7 positions matching TRBD1. Germline CDR1 LNHDA, CDR2 SQIVND (reference sequence). J lost 6 bases, V lost 5 bases, and 12 bases had no gene match. CDR3 length equals 16 residues. In nucleotides, the CDR3 is TGTGCCAGTAGTCCCCCCGGGACAGTTACGGCCGGGGAGCTGTTTTTT. It encodes CASSPPGTVTAGELFF.

The genes are TRBV5-1 and TRBJ2-3; D gene uncertain. The CDR3 extends over 13 amino acids. V was shortened by 0 bases and J by 2 bases, with 4 bases between the two germline ends. Germline CDR1 SGHRS, CDR2 YFSETQ. The CDR3 reads CASSLAFTDTQYF. The CDR3 bases are TGCGCCAGCAGCTTGGCCTTCACAGATACGCAGTATTTT.

The rearrangement links TRBV7-9 to TRBJ2-4, with 9 bases aligning to TRBD1. The CDR3 is 14 residues long. Germline V gives CDR1 SEHNR, CDR2 FQNEAQ (reference sequence). Trimming took 5 bases from V and 7 from J; bases not matched to a gene: 6. CDR3 nucleotide sequence: TGTGCCAGCAGCCATAGGGACAGGGCCAACATTCAGTACTTC. Translated, it gives CASSHRDRANIQYF.

The chain carries TRBV7-8 and TRBJ2-7, with D hard to call. Deletions cut 4 bases from V and 2 bases from J, with 12 bases between. CDR1 and CDR2 from the germline V gene are SGHVS and FQNEAQ. This CDR3 is built from 14 residues. The CDR3 nucleotides are TGTGCCAGCAGCTCTCTGACAAGTACCTACGAGCAGTACTTC. Protein sequence: CASSSLTSTYEQYF. The variable domain in full, with the rest retrieved from reference TRBV7-8 and TRBJ2-7, is GAGVSQSPRYKVAKRGQDVALRCDPISGHVSLFWYQQALGQGPEFLTYFQNEAQLDKSGLPSDRFFAERPEGSVSTLKIQRTQQEDSAVYLCASSSLTSTYEQYFGPGTRLTVT.

This chain joins TRBV5-8 and TRBJ1-4; 7 nucleotides align to TRBD1. After removal of 4 bases from V and 3 bases from J, the junction contained 9 bases not matched to a gene. Germline loops: CDR1 SGHTS, CDR2 YDEGEE. The CDR3 runs to 16 residues. DNA for the CDR3: TGTGCCAGCAGCCCGCATACAGGGGTTCCTAATGAAAAACTGTTTTTT. Translation: CASSPHTGVPNEKLFF.

V usage is TRBV11-2 and J usage is TRBJ2-1; D gene ambiguous. CDR1 and CDR2 from the germline V gene are SGHAT and FQNNGV. This CDR3 is 13 amino acids long. The V end lost 0 bases, the J end lost 9 bases, and 9 bases lay between the germline ends. The CDR3: CASSLDHAGEQFF. CDR3 sequence (DNA): TGTGCCAGCAGCTTAGATCATGCCGGTGAGCAGTTCTTC. Variable domain in full (rest from reference TRBV11-2 and TRBJ2-1): EAGVAQSPRYKIIEKRQSVAFWCNPISGHATLYWYQQILGQGPKLLIQFQNNGVVDDSQLPKDRFSAERLKGVDSTLKIQPAKLEDSAVYLCASSLDHAGEQFFGPGTRLTVL.

The chain uses TRBV7-2 and TRBJ1-3; D uncertain. V dropped 5 bases and J dropped 4 bases, with 12 bases sitting between them. From germline, CDR1 is SGHTA and CDR2 FQGNSA. The CDR3 loop spans 14 amino acids. This CDR3 reads CASSLRLQGNTIYF. In DNA form, the CDR3 reads TGTGCCAGCAGCCTAAGACTCCAGGGAAACACCATATATTTT.

This chain connects TRBV19 to TRBJ2-7; TRBD1 aligns across 7 bases. Germline CDR1 and CDR2: LNHDA and SQIVND (reference sequence). This CDR3 is 14 amino acids long. V trimming: 4 bases; J trimming: 6 bases; junction bases outside the gene matches: 9. CDR3 nucleotide sequence: TGTGCCAGTAGTAAAGGACAGGTGGTGGGCGAGCAGTACTTC. This translates into CASSKGQVVGEQYF. Full variable domain (outside the CDR3, taken from reference TRBV19 and TRBJ2-7): DGGITQSPKYLFRKEGQNVTLSCEQNLNHDAMYWYRQDPGQGLRLIYYSQIVNDFQKGDIAEGYSVSREKKESFPLTVTSAQKNPTAFYLCASSKGQVVGEQYFGPGTRLTVT.

The gene calls are TRBV7-2 and TRBJ1-2; a possible D gene is TRBD1 (5 bases). The CDR3 loop spans 15 amino acids. Germline V gene sequence: CDR1 SGHTA, CDR2 FQGNSA. V lost 5 bases to trimming and J lost 0 bases, with 13 bases between them. This chain's CDR3 is CASSIRRVSNYGYTF. The CDR3 DNA sequence: TGTGCCAGCAGCATACGCAGGGTGTCTAACTATGGCTACACCTTC.

This clone occurred once. This chain uses TRBV4-3 with TRBJ2-1, with a weak D call TRBD1 (5 bases). Germline V gene sequence: CDR1 LGHNA, CDR2 YSLEER. Trimming removed 0 bases at V and 12 bases at J, with 18 bases between. The length of the CDR3 is 15 residues. CDR3 DNA: TGCGCCAGCAGCCAAGAATCAGCCCCCGGACATGGGCAGTTCTTC. Its protein is CASSQESAPGHGQFF.

About this clone: Other nucleotide sequences in the sample specify the same CDR3. The chain recombines TRBV30 with TRBJ1-2, with unresolved D. Germline CDR1 is GTSNPN and CDR2 is SVGIG (reference sequence). The CDR3 covers 13 residues. V lost 3 bases and J 2 bases, leaving 10 bases between the germline ends. The CDR3, as DNA: TGTGCCTGGAGCCGAACATCAAACTATGGCTACACCTTC. Translation gives CAWSRTSNYGYTF.

The chain is built from TRBV6-1 and TRBJ1-6; D perhaps matches TRBD1 (6 bases). V lost 3 bases, J lost 10 bases, and 13 bases lay in between. Per germline, CDR1 MNHNS and CDR2 SASEGT. CDR3 length: 14 residues. The CDR3, as DNA: TGTGCCAGCAGTGAGAACAGGGCGGGCTCACCCCTCCACTTT. Protein: CASSENRAGSPLHF.